The 12 T cell receptor beta chains reported below all come from one sample, sequenced in a study of T cells in Graves' hyperthyroidism and ophthalmopathy. Amplified TCR beta CDR3 regions came from RNA transcripts. The HTBI primer set was used in a first-round RT-PCR of the TCR CDR3. Each CDR3 protein is one row after TCRdb ran MiXCR on the multiplex PCR reads. The sample lists around 690,000 distinct CDR3 sequences; approximately 15% were seen once. The sequencing sample was made of blood. The receptors here all came from a man aged 45-65 years with Graves' hyperthyroidism.

The chain combines TRBV24-1 with TRBJ1-2, with D uncertain. CDR1 and CDR2 (germline): KGHDR, SFDVKD. This CDR3 has 12 amino acids. The V gene lost 7 bases and the J gene lost 1 base, with 6 bases spanning the gap. CDR3 bases: TGTGCCACCAGCCCTAATAACTATGGCTACACCTTC. Protein sequence: CATSPNNYGYTF.

This clonotype was observed at least ten times. The chain has TRBV3-1 and TRBJ1-2; TRBD1 might be the D (5 bases). This CDR3 region has 17 residues. V was pared by 4 bases and J by 6 bases, with 24 bases between. The germline V gene has CDR1 LGHDT and CDR2 YNNKEL (reference sequence). The CDR3 DNA reads as TGTGCCAGCAGCCCGGCCGCTAGGGGCGGAGAGGAGGATGGCTACACCTTC. Residues: CASSPAARGGEEDGYTF.

In this sample, this clonotype turned up many times. This chain uses TRBV28 with TRBJ1-1; 7 bases align to TRBD1. Germline CDR1 and CDR2: MDHEN and SYDVKM. Trimming at V came to 2 bases and at J to 5 bases, leaving 14 bases not matched to a gene. The CDR3 covers 17 residues. The CDR3 is CASSLGGAGGLWTEAFF. Written as DNA, the CDR3 is TGTGCCAGCAGTTTAGGGGGGGCAGGGGGTCTATGGACTGAAGCTTTCTTT. The full variable domain, rest sourced from reference TRBV28 and TRBJ1-1, is DVKVTQSSRYLVKRTGEKVFLECVQDMDHENMFWYRQDPGLGLRLIYFSYDVKMKEKGDIPEGYSVSREKKERFSLILESASTNQTSMYLCASSLGGAGGLWTEAFFGQGTRLTVV.

This sequence joins TRBV7-2 and TRBJ2-7; possibly TRBD1 for D (6 bases). This CDR3 contains 17 residues. Germline assignment: CDR1 SGHTA and CDR2 FQGNSA. V lost 2 bases and J 0 bases, leaving 17 bases between the germline ends. CDR3 sequence (DNA): TGTGCCAGCAGCTTAAGTCCAAAAACAGGGAGCTCCTACGAGCAGTACTTC. Translation gives CASSLSPKTGSSYEQYF.

V usage is TRBV14 and J usage is TRBJ1-3; D is undetermined. Germline CDR1 and CDR2: SGHDN and FVKESK. The CDR3 has 17 amino acids. V gave up 0 bases and J gave up 0 bases, with 12 bases separating them. The CDR3 spells CASSQESGGYSGNTIYF. Here the CDR3 DNA reads TGTGCCAGCAGCCAAGAATCTGGCGGTTACTCTGGAAACACCATATATTTT.

The chain couples TRBV4-3 to TRBJ2-3; 9 bases agree with TRBD1. From germline, CDR1 is LGHNA and CDR2 YSLEER. The CDR3 runs 16 residues. Unmatched junction bases numbered 6, after V lost 3 bases and J lost 2 bases. Here the CDR3 reads CASSQWDRDITDTQYF. CDR3 nucleotides: TGCGCCAGCAGCCAGTGGGACAGGGATATCACAGATACGCAGTATTTT.

This clonotype has a count of ten or more. This chain joins TRBV28 and TRBJ2-5, with 16 bases fitting TRBD2. Looked up from germline, CDR1 is MDHEN and CDR2 is SYDVKM. J lost 4 bases, V lost 10 bases, and 9 bases had no gene match. This CDR3 has 16 amino acids. The CDR3 DNA reads TGTGCCACAGGGACTAGCGGGAGGGCCGTCGCAGAGACCCAGTACTTC. Amino acid sequence: CATGTSGRAVAETQYF.

The CDR3: CASSQFAGYTEAFF. In DNA form, the CDR3 reads TGCGCCAGCAGCCAATTTGCAGGGTACACTGAAGCTTTCTTT. J is TRBJ1-1 and V is TRBV4-1; D is possibly TRBD1 (5 bases). Trimming took off 2 bases at V and 3 bases at J, with 10 bases between the two ends. The CDR3 contains 14 residues. Germline V gives CDR1 MGHRA, CDR2 YSYEKL.

With regard to this clonotype: This may be a read error: a much more frequent sequence differs by one nucleotide. The chain employs TRBV28 and TRBJ2-7, with D possibly TRBD1 on 6 matching bases. In germline, CDR1 is MDHEN, CDR2 SYDVKM. The V end lost 9 bases, the J end lost 2 bases, and 20 bases lay between the germline ends. The CDR3 has 15 residues. This CDR3 reads CARSGRGTRTYEQYF. Here the CDR3 DNA reads TGTGCCAGAAGTGGAAGAGGGACACGGACCTACGAGCAGTACTTC. The full variable domain, completed using reference TRBV28 and TRBJ2-7, is DVKVTQSSRYLVKRTGEKVFLECVQDMDHENMFWYRQDPGLGLRLIYFSYDVKMKEKGDIPEGYSVSREKKERFSLILESASTNQTSMYLCARSGRGTRTYEQYFGPGTRLTVT.

This clonotype was counted at least ten times. V and J are TRBV7-8 and TRBJ2-2, with TRBD2 identical over 7 bases. This CDR3 comprises 17 residues. Unmatched junction bases numbered 6, after V lost 2 bases and J lost 0 bases. Germline CDR1 is SGHVS and CDR2 is FQNEAQ. The CDR3 nucleotides are TGTGCCAGCAGCTTACCCTCCGGGACTACGAACACCGGGGAGCTGTTTTTT. Residues: CASSLPSGTTNTGELFF.

This clonotype was seen many times. V and J are TRBV30 and TRBJ1-2, with 11 bases identical to TRBD1. V was pared by 3 bases and J by 12 bases, with 12 bases of the junction left unmatched. The CDR3 runs to 14 residues. Germline assignment: CDR1 GTSNPN and CDR2 SVGIG (reference sequence). The CDR3 DNA reads TGTGCCTGGAGGAGGGACAGGGGGTCTCGTGGACACACCTTC. Translation gives CAWRRDRGSRGHTF.

This clonotype was counted a few times. J is TRBJ2-7 and V is TRBV14, with 7 bases identical to TRBD1. Germline values: CDR1 SGHDN, CDR2 FVKESK. After removal of 1 base from V and 1 base from J, the junction contained 4 bases not matched to a gene. The CDR3 extends over 15 amino acids. The CDR3 here is CASSQGDRKSYEQYF. CDR3 sequence (DNA): TGTGCCAGCAGCCAAGGGGACAGAAAATCCTACGAGCAGTACTTC. Full variable domain (missing parts from reference TRBV14 and TRBJ2-7): EAGVTQFPSHSVIEKGQTVTLRCDPISGHDNLYWYRRVMGKEIKFLLHFVKESKQDESGMPNNRFLAERTGGTYSTLKVQPAELEDSGVYFCASSQGDRKSYEQYFGPGTRLTVT.